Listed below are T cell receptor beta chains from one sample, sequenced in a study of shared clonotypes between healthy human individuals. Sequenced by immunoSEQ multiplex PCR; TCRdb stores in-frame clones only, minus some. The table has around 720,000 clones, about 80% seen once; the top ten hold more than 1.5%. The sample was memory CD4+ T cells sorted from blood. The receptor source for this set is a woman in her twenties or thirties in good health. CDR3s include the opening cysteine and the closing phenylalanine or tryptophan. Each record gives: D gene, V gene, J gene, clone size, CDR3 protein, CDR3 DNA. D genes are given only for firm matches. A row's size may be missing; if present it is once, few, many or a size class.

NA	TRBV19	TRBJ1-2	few	CASSTVTTNYGYTF	TGTGCCAGTAGTACCGTAACCACTAACTATGGCTACACCTTC
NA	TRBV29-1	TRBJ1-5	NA	CSVGGANQPQHF	TGCAGCGTTGGGGGGGCTAATCAGCCCCAGCATTTT
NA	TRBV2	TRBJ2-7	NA	CARKKTGNYEQYF	TGTGCCAGGAAAAAAACAGGGAATTACGAGCAGTACTTC
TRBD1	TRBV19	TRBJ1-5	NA	CASQVLGRGPGLQPQHF	TGTGCCAGCCAGGTTTTAGGCAGGGGGCCGGGATTACAGCCCCAGCATTTT
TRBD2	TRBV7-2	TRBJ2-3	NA	CASSSSTSGPQGTQYF	TGTGCCAGCAGCTCTTCGACTAGCGGCCCACAAGGTACGCAGTATTTT
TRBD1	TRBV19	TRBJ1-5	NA	CASMRTGHNQPQHF	TGTGCCAGTATGCGGACAGGGCACAATCAGCCCCAGCATTTT
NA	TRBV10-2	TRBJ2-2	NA	CASSTRGANTGELFF	TGCGCCAGCAGTACTAGGGGGGCGAACACCGGGGAGCTGTTTTTT
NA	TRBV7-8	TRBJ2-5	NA	CASSFGGQETQYF	TGTGCCAGCAGCTTCGGGGGCCAAGAGACCCAGTACTTC
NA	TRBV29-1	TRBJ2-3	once	CSERRSVGDTQYF	TGCAGCGAGCGCAGGTCGGTAGGGGATACGCAGTATTTT
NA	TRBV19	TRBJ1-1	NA	CASRRRQEEAFF	TGTGCCAGTAGGCGGCGCCAGGAAGAAGCTTTCTTT
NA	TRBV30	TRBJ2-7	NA	CAWRQTSSYEQYF	TGTGCCTGGAGGCAGACCAGCTCCTACGAGCAGTACTTC
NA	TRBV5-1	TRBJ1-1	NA	CASSLTAANTEAFF	TGCGCCAGCAGCCTAACCGCGGCTAACACTGAAGCTTTCTTT
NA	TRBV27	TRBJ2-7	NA	CASSLRPRVGEQYF	TGTGCCAGCAGTTTAAGGCCCCGGGTTGGCGAGCAGTACTTC
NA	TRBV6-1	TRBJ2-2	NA	CASSVNRDTGELFF	TGTGCCAGCAGTGTCAACAGAGACACCGGGGAGCTGTTTTTT
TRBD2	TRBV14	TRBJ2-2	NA	CASSQDSAGLGRAGELFF	TGTGCCAGCAGCCAAGACTCCGCGGGACTAGGAAGGGCCGGGGAGCTGTTTTTT
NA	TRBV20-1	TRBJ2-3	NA	CSASGRAERYF	TGCAGTGCTAGTGGGAGAGCGGAGCGGTATTTT
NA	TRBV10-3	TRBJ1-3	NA	CAISRDSGNTIYF	TGTGCCATCAGTCGGGACTCTGGAAACACCATATATTTT
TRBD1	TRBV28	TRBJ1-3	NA	CASRPDRDAGNTIYF	TGTGCCAGCAGGCCCGACAGGGACGCTGGAAACACCATATATTTT
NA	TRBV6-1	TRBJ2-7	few	CASSKGIHEQYF	TGTGCCAGCAGTAAAGGGATCCACGAGCAGTACTTC
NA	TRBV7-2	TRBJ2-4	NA	CASSLVLGERKNIQYF	TGTGCCAGCAGCTTAGTTTTAGGGGAAAGAAAAAACATTCAGTACTTC
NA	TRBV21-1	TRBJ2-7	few	CASSKAPPKLPSGTTNYEQYF	TGTGCCAGCAGCAAAGCGCCTCCGAAGTTACCTTCCGGGACTACAAACTACGAGCAGTACTTC
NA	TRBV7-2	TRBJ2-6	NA	CASSLGGVLSGANVLTF	TGTGCCAGCAGCTTAGGCGGGGTACTCTCTGGGGCCAACGTCCTGACTTTC
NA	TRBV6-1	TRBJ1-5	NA	CASSEQGVGQPQHF	TGTGCCAGCAGTGAACAAGGGGTGGGCCAGCCCCAGCATTTT
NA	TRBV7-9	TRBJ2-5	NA	CASSFYSSTQETQYF	TGTGCCAGCAGCTTTTACAGTAGCACCCAAGAGACCCAGTACTTC
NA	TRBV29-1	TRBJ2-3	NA	CSVVAMSMTDTQYF	TGCAGCGTTGTGGCGATGTCGATGACAGATACGCAGTATTTT
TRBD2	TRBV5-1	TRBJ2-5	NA	CASSLAPSGSGETQYF	TGCGCCAGCAGCTTGGCCCCTAGCGGGAGTGGGGAGACCCAGTACTTC
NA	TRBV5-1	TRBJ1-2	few	CASSLAGSGTNYGYTF	TGCGCCAGCAGCTTGGCCGGATCAGGGACAAACTATGGCTACACCTTC
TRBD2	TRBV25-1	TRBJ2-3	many	CASSEDGPLAGKLDTQYF	TGTGCCAGCAGTGAAGATGGGCCACTAGCGGGAAAGTTAGATACGCAGTATTTT